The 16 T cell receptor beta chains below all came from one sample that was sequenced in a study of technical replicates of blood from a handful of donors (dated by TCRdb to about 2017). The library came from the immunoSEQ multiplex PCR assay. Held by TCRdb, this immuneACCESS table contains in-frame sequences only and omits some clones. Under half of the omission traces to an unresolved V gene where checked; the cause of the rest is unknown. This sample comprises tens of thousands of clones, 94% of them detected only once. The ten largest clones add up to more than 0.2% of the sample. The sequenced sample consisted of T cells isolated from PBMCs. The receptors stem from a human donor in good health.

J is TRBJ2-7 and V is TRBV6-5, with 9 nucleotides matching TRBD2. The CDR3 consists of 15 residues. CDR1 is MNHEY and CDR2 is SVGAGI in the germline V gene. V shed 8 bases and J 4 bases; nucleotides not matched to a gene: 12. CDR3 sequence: CASYPSGGRAYEQYF. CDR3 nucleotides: TGTGCCAGCTACCCGAGCGGCGGGAGGGCGTACGAGCAGTACTTC.

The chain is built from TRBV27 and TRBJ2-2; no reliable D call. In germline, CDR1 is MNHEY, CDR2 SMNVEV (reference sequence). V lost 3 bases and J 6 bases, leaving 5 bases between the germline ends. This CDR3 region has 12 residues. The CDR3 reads CASSFSAGELFF. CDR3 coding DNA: TGTGCCAGCAGTTTTAGTGCCGGGGAGCTGTTTTTT.

The CDR3: CASRRLRDSPSSYEQYF. CDR3 sequence (DNA): TGTGCCAGCAGACGCCTCCGGGACTCTCCGAGCTCCTACGAGCAGTACTTC. This chain connects TRBV2 to TRBJ2-7; D may be TRBD2 (6 bases). V gave up 6 bases and J gave up 0 bases, with 21 bases separating them. CDR3 length equals 17 residues. From germline, CDR1 is SNHLY and CDR2 FYNNEI.

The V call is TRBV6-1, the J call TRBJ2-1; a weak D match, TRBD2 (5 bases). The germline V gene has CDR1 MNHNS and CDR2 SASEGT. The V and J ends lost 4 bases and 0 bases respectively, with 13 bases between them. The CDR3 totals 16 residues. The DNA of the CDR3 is TGTGCCAGCAGTGCCTTGCTAGGGAGCTCCTACAATGAGCAGTTCTTC. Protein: CASSALLGSSYNEQFF.

For the CDR3, the DNA is TGTGCCAGCAGGGGGGACTTCCAAGAGACCCAGTACTTC. It encodes CASRGDFQETQYF. The chain carries TRBV2 and TRBJ2-5; TRBD2 is a possible D gene (6 bases). V lost 6 bases, J lost 1 base, and 9 bases lay in between. The CDR3 is 13 residues long. Germline lookup yields CDR1 SNHLY and CDR2 FYNNEI.

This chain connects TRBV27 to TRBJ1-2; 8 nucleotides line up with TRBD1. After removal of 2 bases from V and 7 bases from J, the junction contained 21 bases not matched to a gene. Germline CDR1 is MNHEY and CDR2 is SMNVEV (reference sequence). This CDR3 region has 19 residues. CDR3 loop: CASSLAVHALGQGRSGYTF. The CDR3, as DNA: TGTGCCAGCAGTTTAGCCGTTCATGCTTTAGGACAGGGAAGGTCTGGCTACACCTTC.

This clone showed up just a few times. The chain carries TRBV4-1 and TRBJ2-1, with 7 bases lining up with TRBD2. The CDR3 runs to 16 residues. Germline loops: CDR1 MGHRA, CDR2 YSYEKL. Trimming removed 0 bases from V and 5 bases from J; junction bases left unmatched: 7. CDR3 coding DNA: TGCGCCAGCAGCCAAGATGAACGACTAGCTGACAATGAGCAGTTCTTC. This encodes CASSQDERLADNEQFF.

CDR3 region: CASSHTGTGGDYTF. In DNA form, the CDR3 reads TGCGCCAGCAGCCATACAGGGACAGGGGGCGACTACACCTTC. V and J are TRBV5-1 and TRBJ1-2; 12 bases line up with TRBD1. This CDR3 contains 14 residues. J gave up 10 bases and V 4 bases, and 8 bases lay outside the gene matches. CDR1 is SGHRS, CDR2 YFSETQ, per germline.

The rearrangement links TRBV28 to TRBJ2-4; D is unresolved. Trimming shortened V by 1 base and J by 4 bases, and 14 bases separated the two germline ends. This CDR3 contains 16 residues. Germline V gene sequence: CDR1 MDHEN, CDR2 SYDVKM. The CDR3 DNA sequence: TGTGCCAGCAGTTTATACGCGGATGATAGGAAAAACATTCAGTACTTC. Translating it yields CASSLYADDRKNIQYF.

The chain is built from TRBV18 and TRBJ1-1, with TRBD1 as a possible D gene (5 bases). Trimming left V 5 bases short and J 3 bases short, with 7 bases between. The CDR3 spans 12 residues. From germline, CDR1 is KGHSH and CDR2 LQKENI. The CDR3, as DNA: TGTGCCAGCTCAAAAGGGGACACTGAAGCTTTCTTT. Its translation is CASSKGDTEAFF.

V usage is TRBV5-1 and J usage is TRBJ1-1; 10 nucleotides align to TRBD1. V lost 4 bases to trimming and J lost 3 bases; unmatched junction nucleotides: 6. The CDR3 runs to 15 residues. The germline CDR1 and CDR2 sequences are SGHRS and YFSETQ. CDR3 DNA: TGCGCCAGCAGCCGAACCGGGACAGGGGACACTGAAGCTTTCTTT. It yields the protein CASSRTGTGDTEAFF.

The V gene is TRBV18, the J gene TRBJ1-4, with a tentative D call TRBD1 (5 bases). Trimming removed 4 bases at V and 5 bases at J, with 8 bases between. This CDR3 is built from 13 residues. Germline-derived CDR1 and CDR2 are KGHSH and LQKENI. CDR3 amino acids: CASSRGENEKLFF. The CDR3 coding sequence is TGTGCCAGCTCACGGGGGGAAAATGAAAAACTGTTTTTT.

The CDR3 loop is CASSLFFTGSQETQYF. As DNA, the CDR3 is TGTGCCAGCAGTTTATTCTTTACAGGTTCCCAAGAGACCCAGTACTTC. The rearrangement uses TRBV27 and TRBJ2-5; D is possibly TRBD1 (5 bases). Looked up from germline, CDR1 is MNHEY and CDR2 is SMNVEV (reference sequence). The CDR3 is 16 amino acids. Between the trimmed V and J ends, which lost 1 base and 1 base, there was a span of 13 bases.

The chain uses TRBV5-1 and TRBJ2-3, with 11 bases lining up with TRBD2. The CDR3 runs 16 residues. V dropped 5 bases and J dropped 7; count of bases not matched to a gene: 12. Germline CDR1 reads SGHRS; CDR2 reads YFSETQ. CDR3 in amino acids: CASRTTSGTGYHTQYF. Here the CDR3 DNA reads TGCGCCAGCAGAACGACTAGCGGGACAGGTTATCATACGCAGTATTTT.

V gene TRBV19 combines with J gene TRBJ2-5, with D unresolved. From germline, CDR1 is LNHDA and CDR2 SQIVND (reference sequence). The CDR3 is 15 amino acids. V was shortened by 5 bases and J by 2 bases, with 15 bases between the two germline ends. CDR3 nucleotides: TGTGCCAGTAGTCCGTTGTGGCCCCGACAAGAGACCCAGTACTTC. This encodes CASSPLWPRQETQYF.

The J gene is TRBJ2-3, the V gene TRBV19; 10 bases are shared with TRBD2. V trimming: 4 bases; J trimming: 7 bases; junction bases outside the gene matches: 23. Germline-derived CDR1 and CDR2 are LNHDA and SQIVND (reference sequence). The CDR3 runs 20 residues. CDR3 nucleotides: TGTGCCAGTAGTACAGAATTTCAGCGGGAGGGCCAGGGGTTCTCATATACGCAGTATTTT. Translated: CASSTEFQREGQGFSYTQYF.